This T cell receptor (beta chain) originates from a study of T cell repertoires in aging, cancer and after chemotherapy. Turning to the study itself: Donor ages fell into six groups from 30 or younger up to 70 or older.

Amplification of TCR beta used genomic DNA extracted from peripheral blood. This clonotype turned up a few times. The CDR3 sequence is 13 residues long. V was pared by 5 bases and J by 11 bases, with 18 bases between. The germline V gene encodes CDR1 SEHNR and CDR2 FQNEAQ (reference sequence). TRB rearrangements spanning V, D and J were amplified using mixed TRB-A/B primers. TCRdb analysed the multiplex PCR reads with MiXCR anew, one entry per CDR3 protein. The sample lists 9,000 to 10,000 distinct CDR3 sequences, about 35% occurring once. The clonotype comes from a human donor in good health. The specimen sequenced was blood. The V call is TRBV7-9, the J call TRBJ1-1; no clear D gene. CDR3: CASSRGNSYGAFF. The CDR3 DNA is TGTGCCAGCAGCCGGGGAAACTCTTATGGGGCTTTCTTT.